These 11 T cell receptor beta chains originate from one sample sequenced in a study of blood T cell repertoires in COVID-19 (dated by TCRdb to about 2020). The library was built by means of the immunoSEQ multiplex PCR assay. TCRdb re-hosts the immuneACCESS table, in-frame sequences only. Its copies lack some clones; in the studies checked, an unresolved V gene accounts for under half of them, and the cause for the rest is not known. For this sample there are around 380,000 clones; more than 75% appear just once. The top ten hold approximately 1.3% of the sample. Sequencing was done on a sample of PBMCs or T cells enriched from blood (not recorded which). The receptor set was obtained from a young man who had recovered from COVID-19.

This chain connects TRBV11-2 to TRBJ1-2; D is unresolved. Germline CDR1 and CDR2: SGHAT and FQNNGV. With 5 bases removed from V and 2 bases from J, the gap between germline ends came to 15 bases. CDR3 length: 15 residues. This CDR3 is CASSLSNSFNYGYTF. The CDR3 region has the DNA TGTGCCAGCAGCCTATCCAACAGCTTCAACTATGGCTACACCTTC.

The chain employs TRBV9 and TRBJ1-6; D gene unclear. The CDR3 contains 14 residues. Germline V CDR1 and CDR2: SGDLS, YYNGEE. Trimming left V 0 bases short and J 13 bases short, with 14 bases between. CDR3 DNA: TGTGCCAGCAGCGTAGACGGGGTCCGTTCGCCCCTCCACTTT. Amino acid sequence: CASSVDGVRSPLHF. The full variable domain, its missing parts supplied by reference TRBV9 and TRBJ1-6, is DSGVTQTPKHLITATGQRVTLRCSPRSGDLSVYWYQQSLDQGLQFLIQYYNGEERAKGNILERFSAQQFPDLHSELNLSSLELGDSALYFCASSVDGVRSPLHFGNGTRLTVT.

The chain is built from TRBV6-5 and TRBJ1-6, with TRBD1 matching over 7 bases. V trimming: 8 bases; J trimming: 7 bases; junction bases outside the gene matches: 11. Germline CDR1 and CDR2: MNHEY and SVGAGI. The CDR3 runs 15 residues. DNA of the CDR3: TGTGCCAGCGCCGGAGAGGGGGCCAGCAATTCACCCCTCCACTTT. Its protein product is CASAGEGASNSPLHF.

V is TRBV25-1 and J is TRBJ1-1; 7 bases map to TRBD1. In germline, CDR1 is MGHDK, CDR2 SYGVNS. The V and J ends lost 7 bases and 0 bases, in that order; junction bases with no gene match: 8. The length of the CDR3 is 15 residues. The CDR3 coding sequence is TGTGCCAGCATGGAGACAGGGTCCATGAACACTGAAGCTTTCTTT. It codes for CASMETGSMNTEAFF.

For this clone: In the same sample, other DNA sequences code for this CDR3. V gene TRBV28 combines with J gene TRBJ2-3; TRBD1 matches 8 bases. V lost 6 bases and J lost 1; bases outside the gene matches: 6. Germline CDR1 and CDR2: MDHEN and SYDVKM. The CDR3 has 15 residues. This CDR3 reads CASSLPGQGTDTQYF. In DNA, the CDR3 is TGTGCCAGCAGCTTGCCGGGACAGGGCACAGATACGCAGTATTTT. Full variable domain (outside the CDR3, taken from reference TRBV28 and TRBJ2-3): DVKVTQSSRYLVKRTGEKVFLECVQDMDHENMFWYRQDPGLGLRLIYFSYDVKMKEKGDIPEGYSVSREKKERFSLILESASTNQTSMYLCASSLPGQGTDTQYFGPGTRLTVL.

CDR3 DNA sequence: TGTGCCATCAGCCGGGACAGCATGAACACTGAAGCTTTCTTT. Translation: CAISRDSMNTEAFF. The chain joins TRBV10-3 to TRBJ1-1; the match to TRBD1 covers 7 bases. J was trimmed by 0 bases and V by 6 bases; bases with no gene match: 4. Germline CDR1 reads ENHRY; CDR2 reads SYGVKD. CDR3 length: 14 residues.

The sample holds one count of this clone. Other DNA sequences of this sample code for an identical CDR3. V gene TRBV3-1 (or the pseudogene TRBV3-2) combines with J gene TRBJ2-2, with D possibly matching TRBD2 (6 bases). The germline V and J ends were trimmed by 2 bases and 1 base, with 14 bases remaining between them. This CDR3 contains 17 residues. Germline loops: CDR1 LGHDT, CDR2 YNNKEL (reference sequence). CDR3 nucleotide sequence: TGTGCCAGCAGCCAATTCTCTAGCGCCAGGAACACCGGGGAGCTGTTTTTT. This codes for CASSQFSSARNTGELFF.

This rearrangement joins TRBV5-4 to TRBJ2-2, with D uncertain. Trimming pared 4 bases from V and 4 bases from J, leaving 14 bases between. Per germline, CDR1 SGHNT and CDR2 YYREEE (reference sequence). The CDR3 extends over 15 amino acids. The CDR3 region is CASSPGSRSTGELFF. The CDR3 DNA is TGTGCCAGCAGCCCCGGGTCACGGTCCACCGGGGAGCTGTTTTTT.

This chain connects TRBV4-2 to TRBJ2-2, with 8 bases lining up with TRBD1. V shed 0 bases and J 4 bases; nucleotides not matched to a gene: 7. From germline, CDR1 is LGHNA and CDR2 YNFKEQ. The CDR3 is made up of 17 amino acids. The DNA of the CDR3 is TGTGCCAGCAGCCAAGATAGGAACAGGGGGACCACCGGGGAGCTGTTTTTT. It specifies CASSQDRNRGTTGELFF.

The DNA for the CDR3 is TGTGCCAGCTCACCCTCGGACAGAAATCAGCCCCAGCATTTT. Residues: CASSPSDRNQPQHF. This chain joins TRBV18 and TRBJ1-5; D may be TRBD1 (6 bases). The ends were cut back, 3 bases at V and 4 bases at J, with 10 bases in the middle. The CDR3 extends over 14 amino acids. Germline loops: CDR1 KGHSH, CDR2 LQKENI.

The V gene is TRBV5-1, the J gene TRBJ1-3, with D uncertain. The germline gives CDR1 SGHRS, CDR2 YFSETQ. The CDR3 loop spans 14 amino acids. Deletions cut 7 bases from V and 0 bases from J, with 11 bases between. The DNA of the CDR3 is TGCGCCAGCCGCGGGAGTCTCTCTGGAAACACCATATATTTT. Protein product: CASRGSLSGNTIYF.